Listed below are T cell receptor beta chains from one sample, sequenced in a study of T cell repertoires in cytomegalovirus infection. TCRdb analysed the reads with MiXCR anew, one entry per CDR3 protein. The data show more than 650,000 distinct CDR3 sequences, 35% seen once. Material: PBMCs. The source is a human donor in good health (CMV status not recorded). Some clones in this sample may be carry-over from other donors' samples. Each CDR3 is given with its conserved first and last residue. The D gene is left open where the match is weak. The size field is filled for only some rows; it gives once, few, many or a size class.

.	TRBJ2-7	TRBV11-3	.	CASSHRGGLAIYEQYF	TGTGCCAGCAGCCATCGTGGGGGTCTAGCGATTTACGAGCAGTACTTC
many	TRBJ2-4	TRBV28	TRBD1	CASSGMGQVQYF	TGTGCCAGCAGTGGCATGGGACAGGTTCAGTACTTC
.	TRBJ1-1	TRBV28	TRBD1	CASGMTGMNTEAFF	TGTGCCAGCGGCATGACAGGGATGAACACTGAAGCTTTCTTT
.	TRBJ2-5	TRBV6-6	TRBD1	CASSLVGQGQTQYF	TGTGCCAGCAGTTTGGTGGGACAGGGTCAGACCCAGTACTTC
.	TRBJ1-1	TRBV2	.	CASSAYELNTEAFF	TGTGCCAGCAGTGCTTACGAATTGAACACTGAAGCTTTCTTT
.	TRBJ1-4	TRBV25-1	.	CASSARVAGNEKLFF	TGTGCCAGCAGTGCTCGGGTGGCTGGTAATGAAAAACTGTTTTTT
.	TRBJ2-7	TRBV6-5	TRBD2	CASSYSPELAGDNEQYF	TGTGCCAGCAGTTACTCGCCCGAACTAGCGGGAGACAACGAGCAGTACTTC
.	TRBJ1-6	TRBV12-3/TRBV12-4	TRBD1	CASSFGTGTRYNSPLHF	TGTGCCAGCAGTTTCGGGACAGGGACGCGCTATAATTCACCCCTCCACTTT
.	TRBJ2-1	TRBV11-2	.	CASSRRGSEDNEQFF	TGTGCCAGCAGCCGGAGGGGCTCCGAAGACAATGAGCAGTTCTTC
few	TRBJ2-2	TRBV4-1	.	CASSRVDMGVGTGELFF	TGCGCCAGCAGCCGAGTTGACATGGGGGTGGGGACCGGGGAGCTGTTTTTT
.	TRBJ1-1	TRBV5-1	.	CASSLAVQGRNTEAFF	TGCGCCAGCAGCTTGGCCGTGCAGGGCAGGAACACTGAAGCTTTCTTT
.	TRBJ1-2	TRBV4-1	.	CASSQVGGSSNYGYTF	TGCGCCAGCAGCCAAGTAGGCGGGAGCTCTAACTATGGCTACACCTTC
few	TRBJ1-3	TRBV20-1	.	CSATGHPGNTIYF	TGCAGTGCTACCGGACATCCTGGAAACACCATATATTTT
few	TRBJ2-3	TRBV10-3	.	CAINVKNTQYF	TGTGCCATCAACGTGAAGAATACGCAGTATTTT
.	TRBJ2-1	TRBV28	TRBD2	CASSRAGVGGGLDNEQFF	TGTGCCAGCAGTCGGGCGGGGGTGGGCGGGGGGTTGGACAATGAGCAGTTCTTC
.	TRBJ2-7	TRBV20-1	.	CSTPAPSSYEQYF	TGCAGCACCCCGGCCCCAAGCTCCTACGAGCAGTACTTC
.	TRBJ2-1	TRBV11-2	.	CASSSGKKLVTALVYNEQFF	TGTGCCAGCAGCTCTGGGAAAAAGTTGGTGACAGCCCTTGTCTACAATGAGCAGTTCTTC
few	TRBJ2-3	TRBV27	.	CASSFQTPPTDTQYF	TGTGCCAGCAGTTTTCAGACACCCCCCACAGATACGCAGTATTTT
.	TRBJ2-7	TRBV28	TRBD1	CASLSADRGAYEQYF	TGTGCCAGCCTGTCGGCGGACAGGGGGGCCTACGAGCAGTACTTC
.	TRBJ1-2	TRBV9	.	CASSVGTSPGVYGYTF	TGTGCCAGCAGCGTAGGGACCAGCCCCGGAGTCTATGGCTACACCTTC
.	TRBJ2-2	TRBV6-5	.	CASSFKYTGELFF	TGTGCCAGCAGTTTCAAGTACACCGGGGAGCTGTTTTTT
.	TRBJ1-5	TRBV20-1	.	CSARVPNLSNQPQHF	TGCAGTGCTAGGGTCCCTAACCTTAGCAATCAGCCCCAGCATTTT
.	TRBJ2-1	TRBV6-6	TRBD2	CASDSSGTYNEQFF	TGTGCCAGCGACTCTAGCGGAACCTACAATGAGCAGTTCTTC
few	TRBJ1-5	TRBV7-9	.	CASSMTRDQPQHF	TGTGCCAGCAGCATGACCAGGGATCAGCCCCAGCATTTT
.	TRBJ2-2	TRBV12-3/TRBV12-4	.	CASSPREPNRAGELFF	TGTGCCAGCAGTCCCCGGGAGCCCAATAGAGCCGGGGAGCTGTTTTTT
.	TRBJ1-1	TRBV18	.	CASSLNLLRTEAFF	TGTGCCAGCTCACTTAATCTCCTGCGGACTGAAGCTTTCTTT
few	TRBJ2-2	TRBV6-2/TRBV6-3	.	CASSLQRGSGNTGELFF	TGTGCCAGCAGCCTCCAAAGGGGTAGCGGGAACACCGGGGAGCTGTTTTTT
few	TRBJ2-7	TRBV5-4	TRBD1	CASSLAFGQGANEQYF	TGTGCCAGCAGCTTGGCTTTTGGACAGGGGGCGAACGAGCAGTACTTC
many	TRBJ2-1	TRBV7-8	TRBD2	CASSLGIGGAHNEQFF	TGTGCCAGCAGCTTAGGGATCGGGGGGGCTCACAATGAGCAGTTCTTC
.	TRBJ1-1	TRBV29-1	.	CSVGTLEAFF	TGCAGCGTCGGGACACTTGAAGCTTTCTTT
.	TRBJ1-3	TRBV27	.	CASSAGRSGNTIYF	TGTGCCAGCAGTGCAGGACGGTCTGGAAACACCATATATTTT
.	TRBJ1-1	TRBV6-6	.	CASSNRPRGTEAFF	TGTGCCAGCAGCAACAGGCCCCGGGGCACTGAAGCTTTCTTT
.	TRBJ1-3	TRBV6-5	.	CASSYLRQGMGNTIYF	TGTGCCAGCAGTTATCTCCGGCAAGGCATGGGAAACACCATATATTTT
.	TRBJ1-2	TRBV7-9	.	CASSFLITDYGYTF	TGTGCCAGCAGCTTTCTGATTACAGACTATGGCTACACCTTC
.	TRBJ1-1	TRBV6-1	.	CASSKRLGLQAFF	TGTGCCAGCAGTAAGCGGTTAGGACTCCAAGCTTTCTTT
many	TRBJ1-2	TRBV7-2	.	CASSSPFNFGDGYTF	TGTGCCAGCAGCTCCCCCTTCAATTTTGGCGACGGCTACACCTTC
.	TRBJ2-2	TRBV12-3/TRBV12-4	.	CASSLGGLVTGELFF	TGTGCCAGCAGTTTGGGGGGCCTAGTAACCGGGGAGCTGTTTTTT
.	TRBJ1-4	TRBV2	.	CASTTGPRGYGEKLFF	TGTGCCAGCACCACGGGGCCAAGGGGGTACGGTGAAAAACTGTTTTTT
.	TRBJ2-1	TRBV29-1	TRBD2	CSVEAAGGRLF	TGCAGCGTTGAGGCTGCGGGGGGGCGGCTCTTC
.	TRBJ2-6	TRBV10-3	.	CAISGGSSGANVLTF	TGTGCCATCAGTGGGGGGAGCTCTGGGGCCAACGTCCTGACTTTC
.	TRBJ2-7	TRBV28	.	CASSLPGTATYEQYF	TGTGCCAGCAGCCTCCCCGGGACGGCTACCTACGAGCAGTACTTC
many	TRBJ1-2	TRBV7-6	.	CASSSGFGYGYTF	TGTGCCAGCAGCTCTGGGTTCGGCTATGGCTACACCTTC
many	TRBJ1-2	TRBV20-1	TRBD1	CSARFPGTEYGYTF	TGCAGTGCTAGATTCCCGGGGACAGAGTATGGCTACACCTTC
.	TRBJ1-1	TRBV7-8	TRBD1	CASSSETGDTEAFF	TGTGCCAGCAGCTCGGAGACAGGGGACACTGAAGCTTTCTTT
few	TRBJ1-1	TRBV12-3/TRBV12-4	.	CASSFRTTNTEAFF	TGTGCCAGCAGTTTCCGGACAACAAACACTGAAGCTTTCTTT
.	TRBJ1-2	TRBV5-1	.	CASSLDREDGYTF	TGCGCCAGCAGCTTGGACAGGGAAGACGGCTACACCTTC
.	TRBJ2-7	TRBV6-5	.	CASSYLPRVRGISYEQYF	TGTGCCAGCAGTTACCTCCCCAGGGTCAGGGGTATTAGCTACGAGCAGTACTTC
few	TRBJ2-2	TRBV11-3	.	CASSPVPRGELFF	TGTGCCAGCAGCCCTGTCCCTAGGGGGGAGCTGTTTTTT
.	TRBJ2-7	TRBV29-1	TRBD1	CSVAPSGTGTYEQYF	TGCAGCGTAGCTCCGTCCGGGACAGGAACCTACGAGCAGTACTTC